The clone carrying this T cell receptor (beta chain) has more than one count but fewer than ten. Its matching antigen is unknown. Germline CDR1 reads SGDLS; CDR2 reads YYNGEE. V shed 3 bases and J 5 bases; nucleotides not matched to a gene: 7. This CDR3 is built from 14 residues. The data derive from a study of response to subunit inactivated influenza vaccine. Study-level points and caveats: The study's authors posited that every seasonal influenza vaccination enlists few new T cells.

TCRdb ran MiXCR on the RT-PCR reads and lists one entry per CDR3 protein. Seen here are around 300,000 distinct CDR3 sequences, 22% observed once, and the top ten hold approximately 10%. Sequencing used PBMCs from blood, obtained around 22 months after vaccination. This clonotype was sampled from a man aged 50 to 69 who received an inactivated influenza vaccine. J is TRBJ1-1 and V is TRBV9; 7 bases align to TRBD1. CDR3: CASSATQGSTEAFF. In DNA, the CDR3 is TGTGCCAGCAGCGCGACACAGGGGAGTACTGAAGCTTTCTTT.